A single sample is the source of the 31 T cell receptor beta chains below, sequenced in a study of T cell repertoires in cytomegalovirus infection. The antigens of these receptors remain unknown. TCRdb reprocessed the reads via MiXCR and lists one record per CDR3 protein. The profile shows around 770,000 distinct CDR3 sequences, about 28% of them singletons. The source was cultured CD8+ T cells from PBMCs, collected from culture after CMV antigen stimulation. Receptors originate from a human donor in good health (CMV status not recorded). Some clones in this sample may be carry-over from other donors' samples.

There are many counts of this clonotype. This chain uses TRBV7-9 with TRBJ1-1, with 8 positions matching TRBD1. The germline gives CDR1 SEHNR, CDR2 FQNEAQ (reference sequence). V was clipped by 5 bases and J by 1 base; unmatched bases: 15. The CDR3 length is 18 residues. The CDR3, as DNA: TGTGCCAGCAGCGGTCCAGACAGGGGTTTTAGGGCGAACACTGAAGCTTTCTTT. It translates to CASSGPDRGFRANTEAFF.

This clonotype was counted ten times or more. The rearrangement uses TRBV6-6 and TRBJ2-7; the D is unclear. This CDR3 is 12 amino acids long. The germline gives CDR1 MNHNY, CDR2 SVGAGI (reference sequence). The germline V and J ends were trimmed by 4 bases and 2 bases, with 6 bases remaining between them. DNA for the CDR3: TGTGCCAGCAGTTTCCGCGCCTACGAGCAGTACTTC. This codes for CASSFRAYEQYF.

The chain combines TRBV6-2 or TRBV6-3 with TRBJ1-5, with 7 bases matching TRBD1. Germline assignment: CDR1 MNHEY and CDR2 SVGEGT. This CDR3 has 15 residues. Losses at the gene ends were 4 bases for V and 4 bases for J; bases not matched to a gene: 7. The CDR3 is CASSSQGDWNQPQHF. The CDR3 coding sequence is TGTGCCAGCAGTTCCCAGGGGGATTGGAATCAGCCCCAGCATTTT.

The rearrangement joins TRBV9 to TRBJ1-2, with 8 bases aligning to TRBD1. Trimming cost V 4 bases and J 2 bases; bases outside gene matches: 13. The V gene's germline CDR1 is SGDLS and CDR2 YYNGEE. The CDR3 is 17 residues long. This chain's CDR3 is CASSSATGTGGNYGYTF. As DNA, the CDR3 is TGTGCCAGCAGCTCCGCGACCGGGACAGGAGGGAACTATGGCTACACCTTC.

V is TRBV27 and J is TRBJ1-1; perhaps TRBD1 as D (5 bases). CDR1 MNHEY and CDR2 SMNVEV come from the germline V gene (reference sequence). This CDR3 contains 11 residues. Trimming took off 3 bases at V and 10 bases at J, with 9 bases between the two ends. The CDR3 sequence is CASSLGLVAFF. In nucleotides, the CDR3 is TGTGCCAGCAGTTTGGGGCTTGTAGCTTTCTTT.

V gene TRBV5-6 combines with J gene TRBJ2-2; 7 nucleotides align to TRBD1. The CDR3 contains 18 residues. Germline CDR1 and CDR2: SGHDT and YYEEEE. V trimming: 1 base; J trimming: 3 bases; junction bases outside the gene matches: 12. CDR3 coding DNA: TGTGCCAGCAGCTTGTTTATGTTCAACAGGGGACACACCGGGGAGCTGTTTTTT. Its translation is CASSLFMFNRGHTGELFF. Complete variable domain (other parts from reference TRBV5-6 and TRBJ2-2): DAGVTQSPTHLIKTRGQQVTLRCSPKSGHDTVSWYQQALGQGPQFIFQYYEEEERQRGNFPDRFSGHQFPNYSSELNVNALLLGDSALYLCASSLFMFNRGHTGELFFGEGSRLTVL.

This clonotype has only a few counts. J is TRBJ2-3 and V is TRBV10-2; the D gene is possibly TRBD2 (5 bases). The ends were cut back, 0 bases at V and 3 bases at J, with 7 bases in the middle. CDR1 is WSHSY and CDR2 is SAAADI in the germline V gene. The CDR3 sequence is 14 residues long. The CDR3 nucleotides are TGCGCCAGCAGTGAGTCGACGGGAACAGATACGCAGTATTTT. Translated, it gives CASSESTGTDTQYF.

CDR3 DNA: TGCGCCAGCAGCCAAGGGGCCGGAGGGGGTTTCGGTCAGCCCCAGCATTTT. Translated, it gives CASSQGAGGGFGQPQHF. This sequence joins TRBV4-1 and TRBJ1-5, with D tentatively TRBD1 (6 bases). Germline V gives CDR1 MGHRA, CDR2 YSYEKL. Trimming shortened V by 1 base and J by 6 bases, and 19 bases separated the two germline ends. The CDR3 consists of 17 residues.

The chain combines TRBV27 with TRBJ2-5, with TRBD1 matching over 9 bases. This CDR3 spans 17 amino acids. Germline V gene sequence: CDR1 MNHEY, CDR2 SMNVEV (reference sequence). Trimming removed 9 bases from V and 3 bases from J; junction bases left unmatched: 17. The CDR3 region is CASGGTLGQGIEETQYF. The CDR3 DNA follows: TGTGCCAGTGGAGGGACTCTGGGACAGGGCATCGAAGAGACCCAGTACTTC.

This clonotype was detected only a few times. The V gene is TRBV12-3 or TRBV12-4, the J gene TRBJ1-1; D not resolved. This CDR3 has 14 residues. V lost 3 bases, J lost 3 bases, and 11 bases lay in between. The CDR3 DNA is TGTGCCAGCAGTTTCGGGGAGGTCTACACTGAAGCTTTCTTT. Its translation is CASSFGEVYTEAFF.

This clonotype was observed at least ten times. V usage is TRBV7-8 and J usage is TRBJ2-1; 10 bases are a match to TRBD2. CDR1 is SGHVS and CDR2 is FQNEAQ in the germline V gene. The CDR3 loop spans 12 amino acids. DNA for the CDR3: TGTGCTATCAGCGGGGGGGACAATGAGCAGTTCTTC. This gives the protein CAISGGDNEQFF.

The V gene is TRBV5-6, the J gene TRBJ2-7, with 9 bases lining up with TRBD1. V lost 3 bases, J lost 3 bases, and 4 bases stayed unmatched. Germline CDR1 and CDR2: SGHDT and YYEEEE. The CDR3 loop spans 14 amino acids. The CDR3 protein is CASSSGTGNYEQYV. The DNA for the CDR3 is TGTGCCAGCAGCTCCGGGACAGGGAACTACGAGCAGTACGTC.

The chain combines TRBV20-1 with TRBJ2-2; D gene ambiguous. CDR3 size: 17 residues. Germline V gene lookup returns CDR1 DFQATT and CDR2 SNEGSKA (reference sequence). Trimming left V 2 bases short and J 3 bases short, with 19 bases between. For the CDR3, the DNA is TGCAGTGCTAGATACCTCCCTCTATCTGACTACACCGGGGAGCTGTTTTTT. Translated, it gives CSARYLPLSDYTGELFF.

The rearrangement uses TRBV6-5 and TRBJ1-5; TRBD1 is a possible D gene (5 bases). V was trimmed by 0 bases and J by 1 base, leaving 13 bases between them. Looked up from germline, CDR1 is MNHEY and CDR2 is SVGAGI. The CDR3 runs to 17 residues. The CDR3 DNA sequence: TGTGCCAGCAGTTACTCCAGGGACGCCTTAAGCAATCAGCCCCAGCATTTT. This sequence encodes CASSYSRDALSNQPQHF.

This clonotype has just a few counts. CDR3: CASSPKDRVNEQFF. CDR3 DNA sequence: TGTGCCAGCAGCCCCAAGGACAGGGTCAATGAGCAGTTCTTC. This chain joins TRBV7-9 and TRBJ2-1; 8 nucleotides align to TRBD1. This CDR3 contains 14 residues. V was clipped by 5 bases and J by 6 bases; unmatched bases: 6. Germline V CDR1 and CDR2: SEHNR, FQNEAQ (reference sequence). Drawing the rest from reference TRBV7-9 and TRBJ2-1, the complete variable domain is DTGVSQNPRHKITKRGQNVTFRCDPISEHNRLYWYRQTLGQGPEFLTYFQNEAQLEKSRLLSDRFSAERPKGSFSTLEIQRTEQGDSAMYLCASSPKDRVNEQFFGPGTRLTVL.

This clonotype was observed at least ten times. The chain links TRBV7-8 to TRBJ1-1; perhaps TRBD1 as D (6 bases). The V gene's germline CDR1 is SGHVS and CDR2 FQNEAQ. Trimming stripped 4 bases from V and 2 bases from J, with 14 bases between. The CDR3 is 15 residues long. CDR3 protein: CASSSRRGENTEAFF. As DNA, the CDR3 is TGTGCCAGCAGCTCCCGGAGGGGGGAAAACACTGAAGCTTTCTTT.

This clonotype has more than one count but fewer than ten. V is TRBV20-1 and J is TRBJ2-1; possibly TRBD2 for D (6 bases). CDR1 DFQATT and CDR2 SNEGSKA come from the germline V gene (reference sequence). The CDR3 covers 15 residues. The V gene lost 2 bases and the J gene lost 6 bases, with 17 bases spanning the gap. The CDR3 spells CSARPESSAINEQFF. CDR3 sequence (DNA): TGCAGTGCTAGACCCGAGTCTAGCGCTATCAATGAGCAGTTCTTC.

This clonotype is medium-sized in the sample. The genes are TRBV5-6 and TRBJ2-7, with TRBD1 as a possible D gene (6 bases). V was pared by 2 bases and J by 0 bases, with 12 bases between. The germline gives CDR1 SGHDT, CDR2 YYEEEE. CDR3 length equals 15 residues. The CDR3 region has the DNA TGTGCCAGCAGCTTCCCCGGGACAAACTCCTACGAGCAGTACTTC. Translation gives CASSFPGTNSYEQYF.

This clonotype was picked up a small number of times. The V call is TRBV5-1, the J call TRBJ1-1; D unresolved. The ends were cut back, 5 bases at V and 6 bases at J, with 8 bases in the middle. CDR3 size: 11 residues. Germline CDR1 reads SGHRS; CDR2 reads YFSETQ. The CDR3 here is CASRKGSEAFF. The CDR3 DNA follows: TGCGCCAGCAGAAAAGGGTCTGAAGCTTTCTTT.

This chain joins TRBV12-3 or TRBV12-4 and TRBJ2-1, with 7 bases that match TRBD2. The CDR3 runs to 12 residues. V lost 6 bases and J lost 9; bases outside the gene matches: 5. CDR3 coding DNA: TGTGCCAGCAGCCCAGGGACTATTGAGCAGTTCTTC. Its translation: CASSPGTIEQFF.

Here the CDR3 reads CASSPTGAETEAFF. The DNA of the CDR3 is TGTGCCAGCAGCCCGACAGGGGCGGAGACTGAAGCTTTCTTT. The chain joins TRBV28 to TRBJ1-1, with 8 bases aligning to TRBD1. Germline V CDR1 and CDR2: MDHEN, SYDVKM. The ends lost 6 bases at V and 5 bases at J; junction bases unmatched: 8. The CDR3 spans 14 residues.

J is TRBJ1-5 and V is TRBV5-8, with 7 nucleotides matching TRBD1. Trimming removed 8 bases from V and 2 bases from J; junction bases left unmatched: 13. The germline CDR1 and CDR2 sequences are SGHTS and YDEGEE. The CDR3 is 16 residues long. The CDR3 is CASDLGGGYRNQPQHF. CDR3 nucleotides: TGTGCCAGTGACCTTGGAGGGGGCTATCGCAATCAGCCCCAGCATTTT.

The CDR3 nucleotides are TGTGCTAGTGGTCGAACAGGGTTGGGCTACGAGCAGTACTTC. Translating it yields CASGRTGLGYEQYF. The chain couples TRBV12-5 to TRBJ2-7; weak D call: TRBD1 (6 bases). V lost 5 bases and J 3 bases, leaving 14 bases between the germline ends. The germline V gene has CDR1 LGHNT and CDR2 FRNRAP. The CDR3 extends over 14 amino acids.

The chain employs TRBV5-6 and TRBJ1-1; D may be TRBD1 (5 bases). Germline values: CDR1 SGHDT, CDR2 YYEEEE. Trimming pared 4 bases from V and 2 bases from J, leaving 18 bases between. The CDR3 is 16 residues long. CDR3 loop: CASSPYPGLQNTEAFF. CDR3 DNA sequence: TGTGCCAGCAGCCCTTACCCGGGGCTCCAAAACACTGAAGCTTTCTTT.

V is TRBV9 and J is TRBJ1-4; no reliable D call. V was cut by 0 bases and J by 0 bases, with 6 bases left in between. The CDR3 runs 15 residues. Per the germline V gene, CDR1 is SGDLS and CDR2 is YYNGEE. Here the CDR3 reads CASSVGSSTNEKLFF. DNA of the CDR3: TGTGCCAGCAGCGTAGGTTCCTCAACTAATGAAAAACTGTTTTTT. Filled out from reference TRBV9 and TRBJ1-4, the complete variable domain reads DSGVTQTPKHLITATGQRVTLRCSPRSGDLSVYWYQQSLDQGLQFLIQYYNGEERAKGNILERFSAQQFPDLHSELNLSSLELGDSALYFCASSVGSSTNEKLFFGSGTQLSVL.

The table lists this clonotype with many counts. This chain uses TRBV6-6 with TRBJ2-5; tentative D call: TRBD1 (5 bases). V gave up 0 bases and J gave up 2 bases, with 10 bases separating them. The length of the CDR3 is 15 residues. Germline V lookup: CDR1 MNHNY, CDR2 SVGAGI (reference sequence). The CDR3 sequence is CASSYSSGWQETQYF. The CDR3 DNA reads TGTGCCAGCAGTTACTCGTCAGGGTGGCAAGAGACCCAGTACTTC.

This clonotype was picked up a small number of times. The chain links TRBV6-6 to TRBJ2-1, with a possible D match to TRBD2 (6 bases). Germline CDR1 and CDR2: MNHNY and SVGAGI (reference sequence). This CDR3 has 15 residues. The V end was cut by 6 bases, the J end by 7 bases, with 19 bases between. This CDR3 is CASRHRDSRRNEQFF. In DNA, the CDR3 is TGTGCCAGCAGGCACCGGGACTCTCGTCGGAATGAGCAGTTCTTC.

The chain carries TRBV20-1 and TRBJ2-4; D may be TRBD1 or TRBD2 (5 bases each). The CDR3 sequence is 15 residues long. CDR1 and CDR2 from the germline V gene are DFQATT and SNEGSKA (reference sequence). V shed 5 bases and J shed 2 bases, with 16 bases lying between them. CDR3 coding DNA: TGCAGTGCTCTGTCCCGGGACGTTACCAAAAACATTCAGTACTTC. It translates to CSALSRDVTKNIQYF.

This clonotype was seen only a few times. V usage is TRBV13 and J usage is TRBJ2-1; 9 positions agree with TRBD1. Trimming at V came to 0 bases and at J to 14 bases, leaving 8 bases not matched to a gene. The CDR3 runs to 14 residues. Germline CDR1 and CDR2: PRHDT and FYEKMQ (reference sequence). The CDR3 DNA reads as TGTGCCAGCAGCTTAGGGACAGGGGGAGAGAAAGAGTTCTTC. Its protein is CASSLGTGGEKEFF.

At least ten counts were recorded for this clonotype. J is TRBJ1-3 and V is TRBV7-9; D gene ambiguous. The CDR3 is 13 residues long. Germline CDR1 and CDR2: SEHNR and FQNEAQ (reference sequence). Trimming left V 5 bases short and J 4 bases short, with 9 bases between. CDR3 in amino acids: CASSGFSGNTIYF. In nucleotides, the CDR3 is TGTGCCAGCAGCGGGTTCTCCGGAAACACCATATATTTT.

The V and J genes are TRBV6-6 and TRBJ1-6; D is unclear. The CDR3 contains 13 residues. Trimming removed 7 bases from V and 7 bases from J, with 11 bases in between. Germline-derived CDR1 and CDR2 are MNHNY and SVGAGI (reference sequence). CDR3 bases: TGTGCCAGCATCCCATACTCCAATTCACCCCTCCACTTT. Translated: CASIPYSNSPLHF.